This TCR beta chain stems from a study of blood T cell repertoires in COVID-19. The overall study: Samples representing acute and convalescent COVID-19 were sourced from the United States, Italy and Spain.

Per the authors' pipeline: The assay estimated nucleated cells by amplifying reference gene primers. Libraries were prepared by immunoSEQ multiplex PCR; TCRdb keeps only in-frame clonotypes and omits some of them. V and J calls and clone size are given by that table; D and trimming were obtained from the DNA. This sample has about 210,000 clones, with approximately 89% found just once. CDR1 is SNHLY and CDR2 is FYNNEI in the germline V gene. This CDR3 spans 11 amino acids. V was cut by 3 bases and J by 7 bases, with 6 bases left in between. The source is a woman in her 40s with acute or convalescent COVID-19. The sample consisted of peripheral blood. The V gene is TRBV2, the J gene TRBJ1-2, with no clear D. CDR3 region: CASSDGGGYTF. CDR3 DNA: TGTGCCAGCAGTGATGGAGGTGGCTACACCTTC.